One and the same sample provided the 3 T cell receptor beta chains below, sequenced in a study of cytomegalovirus exposure and HLA in healthy donors (dated by TCRdb to about 2017). Library preparation used the immunoSEQ multiplex PCR assay. The multiplex PCR relied on a mix of 60 forward primers for TCR Vbeta segments and 13 reverse primers for TCR Jbeta segments. The immuneACCESS repertoire file appears here via TCRdb, limited to in-frame rearrangements. These files lack a portion of the clones; in checked studies, under half of the deficit traces to unresolved V genes, and the cause of the others is not known. This sample has about 150,000 clones in its table, and roughly 79% of those were observed once. The ten largest account for around 1.7% of the sample. The specimen sequenced was PBMCs. These TCRs come from a woman in her 30s in good health and CMV-seronegative.

The J gene is TRBJ1-2, the V gene TRBV6-5; TRBD1 matches at 10 bases. This CDR3 comprises 15 residues. The germline V gene has CDR1 MNHEY and CDR2 SVGAGI. J lost 7 bases, V lost 10 bases, and 15 bases had no gene match. The CDR3 is CATRFGTGAPVGYTF. For the CDR3, the DNA is TGTGCCACCAGATTTGGGACAGGGGCTCCTGTTGGCTACACCTTC.

This clone was seen more than once but under ten times. This chain joins TRBV9 and TRBJ1-2, with unresolved D. Germline lookup yields CDR1 SGDLS and CDR2 YYNGEE. The V gene lost 0 bases and the J gene lost 6 bases, with 15 bases spanning the gap. The CDR3 consists of 15 residues. CDR3 nucleotides: TGTGCCAGCAGCGTAGAGCCCGGGGAATTCAATGGCTACACCTTC. This codes for CASSVEPGEFNGYTF.

This clone was seen more than once but under ten times. The V gene is TRBV6-1, the J gene TRBJ1-1; the D is unclear. The length of the CDR3 is 13 residues. Germline lookup yields CDR1 MNHNS and CDR2 SASEGT. The V gene lost 4 bases and the J gene lost 0 bases, with 6 bases spanning the gap. The CDR3 bases are TGTGCCAGCAGTGCAACTTTGAACACTGAAGCTTTCTTT. Its protein product is CASSATLNTEAFF.